This T cell receptor (beta chain) was recorded in a study of beta chain features in type 1 diabetes. Study-wide background: Age and gender were similar between patients and healthy donors, as were cell yields.

Since all of the isolated RNA was reverse transcribed, expressed TCRB transcripts were what got sequenced. Repertoires were generated with immunoSEQ multiplex PCR, while TCRdb's copy carries only in-frame clones and drops some. This sample has 900,000 or so clones, with 15% to 20% found just once. The V end lost 1 base, the J end lost 0 bases, and 10 bases lay between the germline ends. The CDR3 spans 16 residues. The germline CDR1 and CDR2 sequences are SGHTA and FQGNSA. This clone appeared a few times. This chain joins TRBV7-2 and TRBJ2-1; D gene unclear. This clonotype originated in a young woman in good health. Material: naive CD4+ T cells from blood. The CDR3 nucleotides are TGTGCCAGCAGCTTAGTGGCTATCACCTCCTACAATGAGCAGTTCTTC. Translation gives CASSLVAITSYNEQFF. Using reference TRBV7-2 and TRBJ2-1 for the parts outside the CDR3, the full variable domain is GAGVSQSPSNKVTEKGKDVELRCDPISGHTALYWYRQSLGQGLEFLIYFQGNSAPDKSGLPSDRFSAERTGGSVSTLTIQRTQQEDSAVYLCASSLVAITSYNEQFFGPGTRLTVL.